These 14 T cell receptor beta chains share one sample of origin, sequenced in a study of blood T cell repertoires in COVID-19. The data were produced by immunoSEQ multiplex PCR, yet TCRdb's version contains in-frame clones alone and is incomplete. The sample includes a few hundred thousand clones, 80% to 90% of them seen just once. Source material: PBMCs or T cells enriched from blood (not recorded which). The receptors stem from a woman aged 50 to 60 who had recovered from COVID-19.

The chain combines TRBV9 with TRBJ2-1, with 12 bases aligning to TRBD2. CDR1 and CDR2 (germline): SGDLS, YYNGEE. With V trimmed by 4 bases and J by 4 bases, 6 bases remained unmatched. This CDR3 region has 16 residues. Written as DNA, the CDR3 is TGTGCCAGCAGCTCCAGACTAGCGGGGGCTTACAATGAGCAGTTCTTC. It specifies CASSSRLAGAYNEQFF.

The V call is TRBV3-1 (or the pseudogene TRBV3-2), the J call TRBJ1-2; D perhaps matches TRBD1 (5 bases). The CDR3 contains 14 residues. The V end was cut by 1 base, the J end by 2 bases, with 8 bases between. Germline CDR1 and CDR2: LGHDT and YNNKEL (reference sequence). The CDR3 sequence: CASSQGRQNYGYTF. The DNA of the CDR3 is TGTGCCAGCAGCCAAGGTAGACAGAACTATGGCTACACCTTC.

The chain is built from TRBV27 and TRBJ2-3, with 8 bases matching TRBD2. Germline trimming cut 3 bases from V and 3 bases from J; bases unmatched to any gene: 2. The CDR3 runs 14 residues. Germline V gene data show CDR1 as MNHEY and CDR2 as SMNVEV (reference sequence). This CDR3 reads CASSFTGGTDTQYF. CDR3 sequence (DNA): TGTGCCAGCAGTTTTACGGGGGGGACAGATACGCAGTATTTT.

This clone was counted a few times. CDR3 bases: TGTGCCAGCAGCCGCCCGGGACTAGCGGGACCCAGGGGTTTAGAGACCCAGTACTTC. Amino acids: CASSRPGLAGPRGLETQYF. V is TRBV2 and J is TRBJ2-5, with 13 bases matching TRBD2. The CDR3 is made up of 19 amino acids. Trimming removed 6 bases from V and 4 bases from J; junction bases left unmatched: 17. The germline V gene encodes CDR1 SNHLY and CDR2 FYNNEI.

The chain recombines TRBV19 with TRBJ2-3, with a possible D match to TRBD2 (5 bases). V shed 4 bases and J shed 0 bases, with 11 bases lying between them. The germline CDR1 and CDR2 sequences are LNHDA and SQIVND (reference sequence). There are 15 residues in the CDR3. The CDR3 region has the DNA TGTGCCAGTAGTACGAGGGAGTCAAGCACAGATACGCAGTATTTT. This translates into CASSTRESSTDTQYF.

This chain joins TRBV10-3 and TRBJ1-5, with no clear D. The CDR3 is 14 amino acids. Germline V CDR1 and CDR2: ENHRY, SYGVKD. V shed 0 bases and J shed 7 bases, with 10 bases lying between them. This CDR3 reads CAISESQVSQPQHF. Written as DNA, the CDR3 is TGTGCCATCAGTGAGTCGCAGGTCAGCCAGCCCCAGCATTTT.

The chain joins TRBV2 to TRBJ1-6; D not resolved. The CDR3 contains 14 residues. Per germline, CDR1 SNHLY and CDR2 FYNNEI. V lost 7 bases, J lost 8 bases, and 15 bases lay in between. This CDR3 is CASMARTGDSPLHF. CDR3 in DNA: TGTGCCAGCATGGCCAGGACGGGAGATTCACCCCTCCACTTT. The variable domain in full, with the rest retrieved from reference TRBV2 and TRBJ1-6, is EPEVTQTPSHQVTQMGQEVILRCVPISNHLYFYWYRQILGQKVEFLVSFYNNEISEKSEIFDDQFSVERPDGSNFTLKIRSTKLEDSAMYFCASMARTGDSPLHFGNGTRLTVT.

The chain carries TRBV18 and TRBJ1-1; 10 nucleotides align to TRBD1. Germline-derived CDR1 and CDR2 are KGHSH and LQKENI. V lost 3 bases and J lost 6; bases outside the gene matches: 4. The CDR3 sequence is 14 residues long. In nucleotides, the CDR3 is TGTGCCAGCTCACCGGGACAGGGGTTTGCTGAAGCTTTCTTT. This sequence encodes CASSPGQGFAEAFF.

This clone showed up just a few times. The J gene is TRBJ2-7, the V gene TRBV7-9; no clear D gene. The V end was cut by 5 bases, the J end by 0 bases, with 8 bases between. From germline, CDR1 is SEHNR and CDR2 FQNEAQ (reference sequence). The CDR3 sequence is 13 residues long. CDR3 sequence reads: CASSPHTSYEQYF. The CDR3, as DNA: TGTGCCAGCAGCCCACATACCTCCTACGAGCAGTACTTC. The full variable domain, rest sourced from reference TRBV7-9 and TRBJ2-7, is DTGVSQNPRHKITKRGQNVTFRCDPISEHNRLYWYRQTLGQGPEFLTYFQNEAQLEKSRLLSDRFSAERPKGSFSTLEIQRTEQGDSAMYLCASSPHTSYEQYFGPGTRLTVT.

The chain couples TRBV5-6 to TRBJ2-3; maybe TRBD2 (5 bases). The CDR3 covers 14 residues. CDR1 SGHDT and CDR2 YYEEEE come from the germline V gene. V was clipped by 4 bases and J by 3 bases, with 12 bases between them. The CDR3 reads CASSTSGRTDTQYF. The DNA for the CDR3 is TGTGCCAGCAGCACGAGCGGTAGAACAGATACGCAGTATTTT.

The rearrangement joins TRBV5-1 to TRBJ2-7; no clear D. This CDR3 is built from 14 residues. Germline CDR1 reads SGHRS; CDR2 reads YFSETQ. V shed 4 bases and J shed 0 bases, with 11 bases lying between them. CDR3 sequence: CASSGIVVSYEQYF. Written as DNA, the CDR3 is TGCGCCAGCAGCGGTATAGTCGTCTCCTACGAGCAGTACTTC.

The V and J genes are TRBV7-6 and TRBJ1-4, with TRBD1 identical over 10 bases. The CDR3 covers 18 residues. Germline CDR1 SGHVS, CDR2 FNYEAQ. Trimming at V came to 2 bases and at J to 3 bases, leaving 9 bases not matched to a gene. The CDR3: CASSLRTGGGRANEKLFF. CDR3 sequence (DNA): TGTGCCAGCAGCTTAAGGACAGGGGGTGGAAGGGCTAATGAAAAACTGTTTTTT.

A few counts support this clone. The chain combines TRBV5-1 with TRBJ1-1; 8 positions match TRBD1. The CDR3 is made up of 15 amino acids. V gave up 1 base and J gave up 6 bases; unmatched junction bases: 8. Germline V gene data show CDR1 as SGHRS and CDR2 as YFSETQ. In DNA form, the CDR3 reads TGCGCCAGCAGCTTGCGGAGCGACAGGGGTGCTGAAGCTTTCTTT. The encoded protein is CASSLRSDRGAEAFF.

The chain combines TRBV7-8 with TRBJ1-5; D perhaps matches TRBD1 (6 bases). This CDR3 has 16 residues. Germline CDR1 and CDR2: SGHVS and FQNEAQ. V dropped 4 bases and J dropped 4 bases, with 17 bases sitting between them. The CDR3 nucleotides read TGTGCCAGCAGCTCACTAGCCGGGGGGCGAAATCAGCCCCAGCATTTT. Encoded protein: CASSSLAGGRNQPQHF.